The entry that follows covers one T cell receptor (beta chain) sequence. The antigen is unknown. The source of the sample is a study of vaccination and CD4 T cells after COVID-19. Oncomine TCR Beta short-read sequencing was applied to DNA from cultured CD4+ T cells. TCRdb reprocessed the PCR reads with MiXCR, giving one entry per CDR3 protein. The repertoire consists of about 15,000 distinct CDR3 sequences, with about 25% occurring once and the leading ten covering under 30%. Described treatment: roughly ten-day PBMC culture with coronavirus spike peptide pools or control peptides (ViraFEST assay). This sequence originates from a human donor with COVID-19. Material for sequencing was cultured CD4+ T cells from blood.

CDR3 sequence (DNA): TGTGCCAGCAGAACGACGGGGGTATCGGATGGCTACACCTTC. As protein: CASRTTGVSDGYTF. The rearrangement joins TRBV28 to TRBJ1-2; a possible D gene is TRBD1 (5 bases). The V gene lost 6 bases and the J gene lost 6 bases, with 17 bases spanning the gap. Germline values: CDR1 MDHEN, CDR2 SYDVKM. This CDR3 has 14 residues.